This T cell receptor beta chain was captured by sequencing in a study of PD-1 blockade in classical Hodgkin lymphoma. Time point here: cycle 4 day 1 (C4D1), after 5 to 7 weeks of nivolumab. Each patient experienced a relapse that followed autologous stem cell transplantation, and brentuximab vedotin exposure varied. Thawed PBMCs were the source of CD4+ T cells, purified by magnetic negative selection. Whole-study results and caveats: The study found that TCR diversity rose significantly by C4D1 in CD4+ but not CD8+ cells. Individuals who commenced nivolumab within less than 1 year of ASCT were excluded.

This CDR3 is 16 amino acids long. Per the germline V gene, CDR1 is SGHVS and CDR2 is FNYEAQ. The ends were cut back, 1 base at V and 4 bases at J, with 16 bases in the middle. Comments on this clone: No antigen is known for it.

Profiling relied on immunoSEQ multiplex PCR, and the TCRdb table lists in-frame clones only, not all of them. The table records 32,000 or so clones, roughly 92% of them present only once. The sequence derives from a human donor with classical Hodgkin lymphoma. The sequenced sample was CD4+ T cells from blood, obtained before the fourth cycle of nivolumab. V and J are TRBV7-6 and TRBJ2-5; weak D call: TRBD1 (5 bases). The CDR3 region has the DNA TGTGCCAGCAGCTTAGGTGGATCTAGAAGGGGAGAGACCCAGTACTTC. It encodes CASSLGGSRRGETQYF.